Following are 3 T cell receptor beta chains from one sample sequenced in a study of T cell clonality in common variable immunodeficiency. Some clones are missing from TCRdb's copy, which holds only in-frame ones; the method was immunoSEQ multiplex PCR. Altogether 35,000 to 50,000 clones were found in the sample, and no singletons occur. The sequenced sample was peripheral blood mononuclear cells. Receptors were obtained from a person aged 18 to 75 in good health.

This clone was counted at least ten times. Sequencing ends 3 residues short of the CDR3 end; the germline J gene provides the rest. The chain combines TRBV20-1 with TRBJ2-1, with D tentatively TRBD2 (5 bases). V lost 5 bases, J lost 4 bases, and 15 bases lay in between. Germline loops: CDR1 DFQATT, CDR2 SNEGSKA (reference sequence). The CDR3 length is 14 residues. CDR3: CSAGSGNSYNEQFF. The sequenced part of the CDR3 DNA is TGCAGTGCTGGGTCGGGGAACTCTTACAATGAG.

Ten or more counts support this clone. Read sequence stops 3 residues before the CDR3 end, and the germline J gene provides the missing end. This chain connects TRBV5-1 to TRBJ2-1; TRBD2 agrees at 11 bases. V was pared by 0 bases and J by 3 bases, with 5 bases of the junction left unmatched. Looked up from germline, CDR1 is SGHRS and CDR2 is YFSETQ. The CDR3 extends over 17 amino acids. The CDR3: CASSLDGGTSGYNEQFF. The CDR3 bases that were read are TGCGCCAGCAGCTTGGATGGCGGGACTAGCGGCTACAATGAG.

This clone has a count of ten or more. The CDR3 end is not reached by the read, which stops 3 residues before it; the germline J gene fills it in. The chain couples TRBV12-5 to TRBJ2-7; 10 bases are shared with TRBD1. The germline V gene encodes CDR1 LGHNT and CDR2 FRNRAP. The CDR3 runs to 16 residues. V was clipped by 0 bases and J by 5 bases; unmatched bases: 7. CDR3 residues: CASGLVPGTGDHEQYF. Incomplete CDR3 DNA: TGTGCTAGTGGTTTGGTTCCCGGGACAGGGGACCACGAG. The variable domain in full, completed from reference TRBV12-5 and TRBJ2-7, reads DARVTQTPRHKVTEMGQEVTMRCQPILGHNTVFWYRQTMMQGLELLAYFRNRAPLDDSGMPKDRFSAEMPDATLATLKIQPSEPRDSAVYFCASGLVPGTGDHEQYFGPGTRLTVT.